The source of this TCR beta chain is a study of blood T cells in healthy people across ages. Across the study: About one barcoded TCR beta cDNA was captured per two T cells. Whole-study findings and limits: Diversity of TCR beta correlated strongly with naive T cell percentage.

A note on this clonotype: Its antigen is unknown.

Trimming pared 6 bases from V and 8 bases from J, leaving 13 bases between. This CDR3 is built from 13 residues. The draw of peripheral blood yielded ten milliliters from each donor. A second roughly 6 to 11 cycle PCR used barcoded and J-beta primers. Each TCR beta cDNA got a 12-nucleotide random molecular identifier. MiXCR was run by TCRdb on the 5' RACE reads, yielding one entry per CDR3 protein. The sample consists of under 950,000 distinct CDR3 sequences, 22% of them appearing once. Sequenced input: blood. The chain carries TRBV12-3 or TRBV12-4 and TRBJ1-4; TRBD1 is a possible D gene (6 bases). The TCR comes from a man aged 65-85 years in good health. The DNA for the CDR3 is TGTGCCAGCAGCCTATTGAGGGGGGAAAAACTGTTTTTT. It specifies CASSLLRGEKLFF.